This passage covers 16 T cell receptor beta chains from one sample sequenced in a study of metastatic and nonmetastatic thyroid tumors. TCRdb re-called the PCR reads through MiXCR. Of around 12,000 clones in the sample, around 41% were seen once. Prior to thyroid surgery, none of the patients had received any treatment. Material for sequencing was tumor tissue. These TCRs come from a female donor with papillary thyroid cancer or a benign thyroid nodule (not recorded which). Some clones in this sample may be carry-over from other donors' samples.

The chain is built from TRBV6-5 and TRBJ1-4, with 11 bases that match TRBD1. Germline-derived CDR1 and CDR2 are MNHEY and SVGAGI. The CDR3 length is 14 residues. J gave up 10 bases and V 0 bases, and 1 base lay outside the gene matches. CDR3 region: CASSYSGTGGKLFF. DNA of the CDR3: TGTGCCAGCAGTTACTCAGGGACAGGGGGAAAACTGTTTTTT.

The chain has TRBV11-3 and TRBJ2-1, with D hard to call. V dropped 3 bases and J dropped 6 bases, with 9 bases sitting between them. Germline assignment: CDR1 SGHNT and CDR2 YENEEA. The length of the CDR3 is 13 residues. As DNA, the CDR3 is TGTGCCAGCAGCTTGACCCAAACCAATGAGCAGTTCTTC. Amino acid sequence: CASSLTQTNEQFF.

With regard to this clone: This CDR3 is also generated by other DNA sequences in the sample. The CDR3 DNA sequence: TGCAGTGCTAGAGGTGAATTAGCGGGAGGATGGGAGACCCAGTACTTC. This sequence encodes CSARGELAGGWETQYF. The genes are TRBV20-1 and TRBJ2-5; 10 bases map to TRBD2. The germline CDR1 and CDR2 sequences are DFQATT and SNEGSKA (reference sequence). The CDR3 has 16 amino acids. The V and J ends lost 1 base and 5 bases, in that order; junction bases with no gene match: 10.

The rearrangement links TRBV9 to TRBJ2-1; 12 bases match TRBD2. This CDR3 comprises 16 residues. Germline values: CDR1 SGDLS, CDR2 YYNGEE. Trimming cost V 3 bases and J 5 bases; bases outside gene matches: 6. The CDR3 DNA is TGTGCCAGCAGCGCCTATTGGACTAGCGGGAACAATGAGCAGTTCTTC. It specifies CASSAYWTSGNNEQFF.

V gene TRBV4-1 combines with J gene TRBJ2-3; perhaps D is TRBD1 or TRBD2 (6 bases each). This CDR3 spans 15 amino acids. CDR1 is MGHRA, CDR2 YSYEKL, per germline. Trimming took 4 bases from V and 2 from J, leaving 13 bases between them. CDR3 sequence: CASSLLPGATDTQYF. The CDR3 nucleotides read TGCGCCAGCAGCCTTCTCCCGGGGGCCACAGATACGCAGTATTTT.

The rearrangement joins TRBV30 to TRBJ2-1; D perhaps matches TRBD2 (7 bases). Germline-derived CDR1 and CDR2 are GTSNPN and SVGIG (reference sequence). This CDR3 has 14 residues. With 0 bases removed from V and 6 bases from J, the gap between germline ends came to 12 bases. The CDR3 nucleotides are TGTGCCTGGAGTGTAGGAAGGGGGGGCAATGAGCAGTTCTTC. The encoded protein is CAWSVGRGGNEQFF. The full variable domain, completed using reference TRBV30 and TRBJ2-1, is SQTIHQWPATLVQPVGSPLSLECTVEGTSNPNLYWYRQAAGRGLQLLFYSVGIGQISSEVPQNLSASRPQDRQFILSSKKLLLSDSGFYLCAWSVGRGGNEQFFGPGTRLTVL.

This clone was seen many times. The chain employs TRBV19 and TRBJ2-7; possible D gene TRBD1, 5 bases. The germline CDR1 and CDR2 sequences are LNHDA and SQIVND (reference sequence). The CDR3 length is 11 residues. V dropped 6 bases and J dropped 4 bases, with 7 bases sitting between them. This CDR3 reads CASSSGYEQYF. The CDR3 DNA sequence: TGTGCCAGTAGCTCAGGGTACGAGCAGTACTTC. The variable domain in full, completed from reference TRBV19 and TRBJ2-7, reads DGGITQSPKYLFRKEGQNVTLSCEQNLNHDAMYWYRQDPGQGLRLIYYSQIVNDFQKGDIAEGYSVSREKKESFPLTVTSAQKNPTAFYLCASSSGYEQYFGPGTRLTVT.

This clone was counted only a few times. The chain has TRBV6-1 and TRBJ2-2; D unresolved. From germline, CDR1 is MNHNS and CDR2 SASEGT. V was clipped by 6 bases and J by 2 bases, with 7 bases between them. The CDR3 runs 13 residues. CDR3 residues: CASRTLNTGELFF. Written as DNA, the CDR3 is TGTGCCAGCAGGACACTAAACACCGGGGAGCTGTTTTTT.

This rearrangement joins TRBV19 to TRBJ2-7; 8 bases fit TRBD1. CDR1 and CDR2 from the germline V gene are LNHDA and SQIVND (reference sequence). This CDR3 has 15 residues. With 1 base clipped from V and 6 bases from J, the junction kept 8 bases outside the gene matches. The CDR3 reads CASSIAPRGRSEQYV. For the CDR3, the DNA is TGTGCCAGTAGTATAGCCCCCAGGGGGCGAAGCGAGCAGTACGTC.

The gene calls are TRBV2 and TRBJ2-2; D not resolved. The V end lost 5 bases, the J end lost 1 base, and 14 bases lay between the germline ends. Germline V CDR1 and CDR2: SNHLY, FYNNEI. This CDR3 is 16 amino acids long. The CDR3 sequence is CASSSLGRKNTGELFF. CDR3 bases: TGTGCCAGCAGTTCTTTAGGACGGAAGAACACCGGGGAGCTGTTTTTT.

In its sample, this clone was seen many times. V is TRBV10-2 and J is TRBJ2-1; D is uncertain. Germline loops: CDR1 WSHSY, CDR2 SAAADI. The CDR3 spans 15 residues. The germline V and J ends were trimmed by 0 bases and 8 bases, with 14 bases remaining between them. CDR3 sequence: CASSESTATGHEQFF. The CDR3 nucleotides are TGCGCCAGCAGTGAGTCGACTGCAACCGGGCATGAGCAGTTCTTC.

This clone was recorded only once. The chain combines TRBV14 with TRBJ1-5, with no clear D. Germline V gene lookup returns CDR1 SGHDN and CDR2 FVKESK. The CDR3 has 15 residues. V shed 0 bases and J shed 6 bases, with 12 bases lying between them. CDR3 nucleotides: TGTGCCAGCAGCCAAGAGGTAGGGTGGAGTCAGCCCCAGCATTTT. Translating gives CASSQEVGWSQPQHF.

This clone was seen more than once but under ten times. The V gene is TRBV6-1, the J gene TRBJ1-6; D gene ambiguous. Germline V gene data show CDR1 as MNHNS and CDR2 as SASEGT. Trimming cost V 7 bases and J 9 bases, with 10 bases left between them. The CDR3 has 12 residues. CDR3 sequence (DNA): TGTGCCAGCACGGGATCGGGTTCACCCCTCCACTTT. Translated, it gives CASTGSGSPLHF.

Details on this clone: Because the CDR3's place on the DNA is in doubt, the DNA is left out and the CDR3 is given as listed by TCRdb. The chain couples TRBV6-5 to TRBJ1-5; TRBD1 reflects the table's D call only, with no check against the DNA. Per germline, CDR1 MNHEY and CDR2 SVGAGI. The CDR3 sequence runs 15 residues, both termini included. The CDR3 loop reads CASSSSTGGGQPQHF.

This chain joins TRBV6-1 and TRBJ2-3; 7 bases fit TRBD2. The ends lost 6 bases at V and 6 bases at J; junction bases unmatched: 12. The CDR3 spans 15 residues. Looked up from germline, CDR1 is MNHNS and CDR2 is SASEGT. In DNA, the CDR3 is TGTGCCAGCAGCCTAACGGCGGGAGTGTGGGATACGCAGTATTTT. Protein product: CASSLTAGVWDTQYF.

This clone came up a few times. This rearrangement joins TRBV6-1 to TRBJ2-6, with D perhaps assigned TRBD1 or TRBD2 (5 bases each). The CDR3 spans 16 residues. The V gene's germline CDR1 is MNHNS and CDR2 SASEGT. V lost 6 bases to trimming and J lost 2 bases, with 14 bases between them. CDR3 region: CASSLEGSPGANVLTF. The CDR3 DNA reads as TGTGCCAGCAGCCTCGAGGGGTCCCCTGGGGCCAACGTCCTGACTTTC.